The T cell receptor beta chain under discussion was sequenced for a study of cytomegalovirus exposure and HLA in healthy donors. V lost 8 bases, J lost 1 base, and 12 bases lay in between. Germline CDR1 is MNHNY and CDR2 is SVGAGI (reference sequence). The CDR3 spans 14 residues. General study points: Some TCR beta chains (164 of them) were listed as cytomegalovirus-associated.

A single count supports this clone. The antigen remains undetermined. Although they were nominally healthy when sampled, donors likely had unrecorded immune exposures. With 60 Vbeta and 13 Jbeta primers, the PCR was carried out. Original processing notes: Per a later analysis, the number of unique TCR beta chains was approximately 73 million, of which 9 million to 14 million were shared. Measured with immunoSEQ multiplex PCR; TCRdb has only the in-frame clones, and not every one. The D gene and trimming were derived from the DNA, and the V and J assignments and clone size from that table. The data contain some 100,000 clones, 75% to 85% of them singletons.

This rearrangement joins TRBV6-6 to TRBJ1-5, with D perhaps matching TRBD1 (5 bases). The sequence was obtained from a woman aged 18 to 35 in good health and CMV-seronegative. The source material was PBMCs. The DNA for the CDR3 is TGTGCCAGCCAAGGGGATCTAAGCAATCAGCCCCAGCATTTT. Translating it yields CASQGDLSNQPQHF.